Following are 3 T cell receptor beta chains from one sample sequenced in a study of cytomegalovirus exposure and HLA in healthy donors. The PCR contained 60 Vbeta and 13 Jbeta primers. TCRdb's table, derived via immunoSEQ multiplex PCR, lists solely in-frame clones and lacks some. This sample has roughly 180,000 clones; roughly 78% occur once, and the top ten carry approximately 2%. The specimen sequenced was PBMCs. The source is a woman aged 25 to 39 in good health and CMV-seronegative.

A few counts support this clone. This sequence joins TRBV20-1 and TRBJ2-1, with D unclear. There are 11 residues in the CDR3. V was trimmed by 7 bases and J by 2 bases, leaving 6 bases between them. Per the germline V gene, CDR1 is DFQATT and CDR2 is SNEGSKA (reference sequence). CDR3 loop: CSVWPYNEQFF. The CDR3 DNA reads as TGCAGTGTCTGGCCCTACAATGAGCAGTTCTTC.

The CDR3 region is CASSYSAGGHYGYTF. DNA for the CDR3: TGTGCCAGCAGTTACTCCGCAGGGGGCCACTATGGCTACACCTTC. The chain links TRBV6-5 to TRBJ1-2, with 8 nucleotides matching TRBD1. J gave up 3 bases and V 0 bases, and 3 bases lay outside the gene matches. The CDR3 has 15 amino acids. Germline V gene lookup returns CDR1 MNHEY and CDR2 SVGAGI.

This clone was counted only a few times. This rearrangement joins TRBV19 to TRBJ2-3; D perhaps matches TRBD1 (5 bases). Germline CDR1 and CDR2: LNHDA and SQIVND (reference sequence). Trimming removed 3 bases at V and 0 bases at J, with 10 bases between. The CDR3 runs to 15 residues. The CDR3 region has the DNA TGTGCCAGTAGTATGTTAGGGGCGAGCACAGATACGCAGTATTTT. Protein sequence: CASSMLGASTDTQYF.